The 5 T cell receptor beta chains in this list originate from one sample, sequenced in a study of human T cells and chemical hapten exposure. Time point given: pre-sensitization, week 0. Documented treatment: therapeutic diphenylcyclopropenone sensitization with weekly scalp DPC. TCRdb used MiXCR to reprocess the RACE reads, holding one entry per CDR3 protein. The table lists around 350,000 distinct CDR3 sequences, over 5% of them singletons, with approximately 8.2% in the top ten. The sample in question was whole blood, obtained in connection with sensitization to the hapten diphenylcyclopropenone (DPC). These receptors originate from a woman between 18 and 29 years old with alopecia areata. Some clones in this sample may be carry-over from other donors' samples.

This clonotype was seen a few times. This chain joins TRBV2 and TRBJ1-2; D not certain. The CDR3 has 13 amino acids. V was trimmed by 4 bases and J by 5 bases, leaving 11 bases between them. CDR1 is SNHLY, CDR2 FYNNEI, per germline. CDR3 residues: CASSVSSSYGYTF. In DNA form, the CDR3 reads TGTGCCAGCAGTGTGAGCAGCTCGTATGGCTACACCTTC.

The chain links TRBV4-1 to TRBJ1-3; the D gene is possibly TRBD1 (6 bases). Germline-derived CDR1 and CDR2 are MGHRA and YSYEKL. This CDR3 spans 16 amino acids. Between the trimmed V and J ends, which lost 0 bases and 3 bases, there was a span of 12 bases. The chain's CDR3 is CASSQDLAGVGNTIYF. The CDR3 DNA sequence: TGCGCCAGCAGCCAAGATTTGGCAGGGGTTGGAAACACCATATATTTT.

This clonotype has a count of ten or more. The chain has TRBV6-5 and TRBJ1-4; TRBD1 is a possible D gene (5 bases). V lost 2 bases and J lost 5, with 12 bases in between. Germline V lookup: CDR1 MNHEY, CDR2 SVGAGI. This CDR3 has 15 amino acids. In DNA form, the CDR3 reads TGTGCCAGCAGTTACGGCGACAGAGAAAATGAAAAACTGTTTTTT. Protein sequence: CASSYGDRENEKLFF.

The J gene is TRBJ2-1, the V gene TRBV11-2; TRBD1 matches at 7 bases. The V gene end was trimmed by 5 bases and the J gene end by 6 bases; junction bases not matched to a gene: 10. Per the germline V gene, CDR1 is SGHAT and CDR2 is FQNNGV. The CDR3 extends over 15 amino acids. CDR3 protein: CASSPGQSPTNEQFF. The DNA of the CDR3 is TGTGCCAGCAGCCCGGGACAGTCCCCGACCAATGAGCAGTTCTTC.

The rearrangement joins TRBV25-1 to TRBJ1-1; D perhaps matches TRBD1 (6 bases). CDR3 size: 12 residues. Looked up from germline, CDR1 is MGHDK and CDR2 is SYGVNS. V was shortened by 5 bases and J by 8 bases, with 12 bases between the two germline ends. CDR3 residues: CASSIGQTEAFF. CDR3 sequence (DNA): TGTGCCAGCAGTATTGGACAGACCGAAGCTTTCTTT.